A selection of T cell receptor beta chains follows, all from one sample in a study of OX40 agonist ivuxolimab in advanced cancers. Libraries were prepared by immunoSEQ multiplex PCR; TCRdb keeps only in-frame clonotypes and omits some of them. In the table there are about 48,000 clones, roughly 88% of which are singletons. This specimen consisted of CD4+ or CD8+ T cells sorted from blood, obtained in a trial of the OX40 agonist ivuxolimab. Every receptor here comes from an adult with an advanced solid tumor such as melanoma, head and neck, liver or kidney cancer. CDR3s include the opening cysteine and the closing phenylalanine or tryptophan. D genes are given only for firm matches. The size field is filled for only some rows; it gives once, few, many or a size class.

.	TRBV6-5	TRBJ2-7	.	TGTGCCAGCAGTTACGGGTCAGGGGCCACCTACGAGCAGTACTTC	CASSYGSGATYEQYF
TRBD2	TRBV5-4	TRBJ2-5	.	TGTGCCAGCAGCTCTGGCGCGGGACTAGCGGGGACGGGCGAGACCCAGTACTTC	CASSSGAGLAGTGETQYF
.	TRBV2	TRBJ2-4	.	TGTGCCAGCAGTCGGGGGCAAAACATTCAGTACTTC	CASSRGQNIQYF
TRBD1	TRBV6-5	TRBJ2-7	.	TGTGCCAGCAGTTACCGGGGACAGGCCAGGGGCTACGAGCAGTACTTC	CASSYRGQARGYEQYF
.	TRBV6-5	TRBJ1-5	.	TGTGCCAGCAGTTACTCAGGAGATCAGCCCCAGCATTTT	CASSYSGDQPQHF
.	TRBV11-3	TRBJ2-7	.	TGTGCCAGCAGCTCAAGCCGGGCCCCCACCTACGAGCAGTACTTC	CASSSSRAPTYEQYF
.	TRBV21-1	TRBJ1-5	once	TGTGCCAGCACCCTGCCCGGGACAGGGGGGGTCAATCAGCCCCAGCATTTT	CASTLPGTGGVNQPQHF
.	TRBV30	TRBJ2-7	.	TGTGCCTGGACCGCAGGGGCGAGGGACGAGCAGTACTTC	CAWTAGARDEQYF
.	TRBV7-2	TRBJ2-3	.	TGTGCCAGCAGCTTACAGGTTTACGCAGATACGCAGTATTTT	CASSLQVYADTQYF
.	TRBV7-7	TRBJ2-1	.	TGTGCTAGCAGCTTGGGGCGGGGCTCCTACAATGAGCAGTTCTTC	CASSLGRGSYNEQFF
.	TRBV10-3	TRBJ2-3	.	TGTGCCATCGGCCAGGGGACGGATACGCAGTATTTT	CAIGQGTDTQYF
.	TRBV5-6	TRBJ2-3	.	TGTGCCAGCATCTCTGGACCCTTATTTTACACAGATACGCAGTATTTT	CASISGPLFYTDTQYF
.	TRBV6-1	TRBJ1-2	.	TGTGCCAGCAGTGAGGGACGCCTGTATGGCTACACCTTC	CASSEGRLYGYTF
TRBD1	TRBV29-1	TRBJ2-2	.	TGCAGCGTTGAGGCTCAGGGGGCGGCCGGGGAGCTGTTTTTT	CSVEAQGAAGELFF
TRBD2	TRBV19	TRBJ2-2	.	TGTGCCAGTAGTATTGCCATAGCGGGATTCGGGGAGCTGTTTTTT	CASSIAIAGFGELFF
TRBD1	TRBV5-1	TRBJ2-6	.	TGCGCCAGCAGCTTCCCTTGGGGACAGTCCCACTCTGGGGCCAACGTCCTGACTTTC	CASSFPWGQSHSGANVLTF
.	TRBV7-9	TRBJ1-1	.	TGTGCCAGCAGCTTATGGGGGGACACTGAAGCTTTCTTT	CASSLWGDTEAFF
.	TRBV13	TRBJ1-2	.	TGTGCCAGCAGTGAAGGGGGGGAGTACTATGGCTACACCTTC	CASSEGGEYYGYTF
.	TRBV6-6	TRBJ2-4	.	TGTGCCAGCAGTTTTTCGGAAGCCAAAAACATTCAGTACTTC	CASSFSEAKNIQYF
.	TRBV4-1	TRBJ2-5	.	TGCGCCAGCAGCCAATCAAGACAGCCAGAGTACCAAGAGACCCAGTACTTC	CASSQSRQPEYQETQYF
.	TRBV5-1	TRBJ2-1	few	TGCGCCAGCAGCGGGACGCTTAGCTCCTACAATGAGCAGTTCTTC	CASSGTLSSYNEQFF
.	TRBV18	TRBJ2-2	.	TGTGCCAGCTCACCCTCGTCGGGTCGAAACACCGGGGAGCTGTTTTTT	CASSPSSGRNTGELFF
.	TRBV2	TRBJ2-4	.	TGTGCCAGCACTACCCAGGGAAAAAACATTCAGTACTTC	CASTTQGKNIQYF
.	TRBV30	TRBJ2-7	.	TGTGCCTGGAGGGACAGATCCTACGAGCAGTACTTC	CAWRDRSYEQYF
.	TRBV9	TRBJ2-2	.	TGTGCCAGCAGCGTAGGAGTCGGTCACACCGGGGAGCTGTTTTTT	CASSVGVGHTGELFF
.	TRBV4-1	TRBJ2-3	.	TGCGCCAGCAGCCAAGCGATACTAGGAAGCACAGATACGCAGTATTTT	CASSQAILGSTDTQYF
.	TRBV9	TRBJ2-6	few	TGTGCCAGCAGCGTATGGACAGCCAACTCTGGGGCCAACGTCCTGACTTTC	CASSVWTANSGANVLTF
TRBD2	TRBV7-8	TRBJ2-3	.	TGTGCCAGCACCTCTAGCGGGAGGACCGCAGATACGCAGTATTTT	CASTSSGRTADTQYF
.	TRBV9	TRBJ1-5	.	TGTGCCAGCAGCGCTGTCGAGGCTAATCAGCCCCAGCATTTT	CASSAVEANQPQHF
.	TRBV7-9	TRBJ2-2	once	TGTGCCAGCAGCTTTGAGACAGGGAACACCGGGGAGCTGTTTTTT	CASSFETGNTGELFF
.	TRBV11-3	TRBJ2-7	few	TGTGCCAGCAGCTTACTCTCCCACGAGCAGTACTTC	CASSLLSHEQYF
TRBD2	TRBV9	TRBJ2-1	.	TGTGCCAGCAGCGTAGGAACTAGCGGGGGTCATGAGCAGTTCTTC	CASSVGTSGGHEQFF
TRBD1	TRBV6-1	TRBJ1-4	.	TGTGCCAGCAGTGGGACAGGGGGGAATGAAAAACTGTTTTTT	CASSGTGGNEKLFF
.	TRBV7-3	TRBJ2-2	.	TGTGCCAGCAGCCGTCCGAGGGGGGCAAACACCGGGGAGCTGTTTTTT	CASSRPRGANTGELFF
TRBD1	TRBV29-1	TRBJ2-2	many	TGCAGCGTGGATACCGGGACAGGGGGCGTCACCGGGGAGCTGTTTTTT	CSVDTGTGGVTGELFF
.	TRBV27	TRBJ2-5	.	TGTGCCAGCAGTTTAATTAGGGGAGAGACCCAGTACTTC	CASSLIRGETQYF
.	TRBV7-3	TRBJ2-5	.	TGTGCCAGCAGCTTAAAGTACCAAGAGACCCAGTACTTC	CASSLKYQETQYF
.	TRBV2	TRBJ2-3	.	TGTGCCCACGAGGGGCTAGTTCAGGATACGCAGTATTTT	CAHEGLVQDTQYF
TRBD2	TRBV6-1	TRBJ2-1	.	TGTGCCAGCCGAGAAGCGGGGGGCTCCTACAATGAGCAGTTCTTC	CASREAGGSYNEQFF
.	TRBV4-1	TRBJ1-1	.	TGCGCCAGCAGCCACTCTAACACTGAAGCTTTCTTT	CASSHSNTEAFF
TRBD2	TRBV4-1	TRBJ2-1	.	TGCGCCAGCAGCACACCGGGACTAGACGGGAATGAGCAGTTCTTC	CASSTPGLDGNEQFF
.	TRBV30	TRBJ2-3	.	TGTGCCTGGACAGGGATAAGGGGTGATACGCAGTATTTT	CAWTGIRGDTQYF
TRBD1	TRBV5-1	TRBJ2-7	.	TGCGCCAGCAGCTTCACCTTTGACAGGGACACCTACGAGCAGTACTTC	CASSFTFDRDTYEQYF
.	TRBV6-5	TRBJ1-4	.	TGTGCCAGCCGTCCGGGGGGTGAAAAACTGTTTTTT	CASRPGGEKLFF
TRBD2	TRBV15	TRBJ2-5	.	TGTGCCACCAAAGACGGCGGGAGTCGAGAGACCCAGTACTTC	CATKDGGSRETQYF
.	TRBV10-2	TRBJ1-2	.	TGCGCCAGCAGTGATGAGGCTAAAGCTAACTATGGCTACACCTTC	CASSDEAKANYGYTF
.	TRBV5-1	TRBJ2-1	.	TGCGCCAGCAGCTTGGTTTCCACTGAGCAGTTCTTC	CASSLVSTEQFF
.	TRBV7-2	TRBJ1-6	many	TGTGCCAGCAGCTTAGATGGGGCAGGGAATAATTCACCCCTCCACTTT	CASSLDGAGNNSPLHF
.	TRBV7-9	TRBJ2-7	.	TGTGCCAGCAGGCATAGCACAGGGATCGAGCAGTACTTC	CASRHSTGIEQYF
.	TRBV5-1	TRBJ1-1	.	TGCGCCAGCAGCTTAGCGCTGGGGTTCACTGAAGCTTTCTTT	CASSLALGFTEAFF
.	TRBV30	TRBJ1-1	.	TGTGCCTGGAGAGTGGGGCCAGCTTTCTTT	CAWRVGPAFF
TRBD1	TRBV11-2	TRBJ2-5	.	TGTGCCAGCAGGGACAGGATGATGGGCGGGGAGACCCAGTACTTC	CASRDRMMGGETQYF
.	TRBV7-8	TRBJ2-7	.	TGTGCCAGCAGTCCCCCCCGCTCTACTAATCACGAGCAGTACTTC	CASSPPRSTNHEQYF
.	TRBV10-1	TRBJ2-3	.	TGCGCCAGCAGTGAGGGGGGCCCAGATACGCAGTATTTT	CASSEGGPDTQYF